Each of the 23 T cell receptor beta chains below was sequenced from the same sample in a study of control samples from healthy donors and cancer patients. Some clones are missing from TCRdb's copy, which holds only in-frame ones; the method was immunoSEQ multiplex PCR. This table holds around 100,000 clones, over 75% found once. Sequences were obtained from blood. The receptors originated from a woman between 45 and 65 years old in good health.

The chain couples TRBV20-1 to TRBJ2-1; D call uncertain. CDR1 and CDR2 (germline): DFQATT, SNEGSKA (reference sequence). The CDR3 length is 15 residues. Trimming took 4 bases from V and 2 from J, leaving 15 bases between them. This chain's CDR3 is CSAIDSTRAYNEQFF. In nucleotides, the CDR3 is TGCAGTGCTATTGACTCGACCCGCGCCTACAATGAGCAGTTCTTC.

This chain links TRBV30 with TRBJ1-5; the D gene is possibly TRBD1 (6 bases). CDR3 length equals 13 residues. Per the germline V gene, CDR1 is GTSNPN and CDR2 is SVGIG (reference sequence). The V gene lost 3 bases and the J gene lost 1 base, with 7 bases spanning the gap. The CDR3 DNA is TGTGCCTGGAGCGGACAGAGCAATCAGCCCCAGCATTTT. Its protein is CAWSGQSNQPQHF.

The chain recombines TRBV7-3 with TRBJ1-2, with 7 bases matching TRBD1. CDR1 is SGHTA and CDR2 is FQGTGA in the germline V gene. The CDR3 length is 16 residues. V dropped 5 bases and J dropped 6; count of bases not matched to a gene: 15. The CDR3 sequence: CASSLSPGTDYNGYTF. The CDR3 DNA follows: TGTGCCAGCAGCCTAAGTCCGGGGACAGACTATAATGGCTACACCTTC.

DNA of the CDR3: TGTGCCACCTTCCGGGACAGGGTAGACGGCTACACCTTC. This sequence encodes CATFRDRVDGYTF. The rearrangement links TRBV19 to TRBJ1-2, with TRBD1 matching over 9 bases. V trimming: 10 bases; J trimming: 8 bases; junction bases outside the gene matches: 11. Germline CDR1 LNHDA, CDR2 SQIVND (reference sequence). This CDR3 has 13 residues.

The CDR3 bases are TGTGCCAGCAGCGCAGAACCCATGTTCGGGACGGGTTCACCCCTCCACTTT. Amino acid sequence: CASSAEPMFGTGSPLHF. The genes are TRBV9 and TRBJ1-6; D may be TRBD1 (5 bases). The CDR3 consists of 17 residues. CDR1 is SGDLS and CDR2 is YYNGEE in the germline V gene. Trimming took off 3 bases at V and 9 bases at J, with 22 bases between the two ends.

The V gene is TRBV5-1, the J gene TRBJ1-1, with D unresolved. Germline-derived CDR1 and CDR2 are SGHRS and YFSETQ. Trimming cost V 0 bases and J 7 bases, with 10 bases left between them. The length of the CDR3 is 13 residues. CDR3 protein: CASSLDGRIEAFF. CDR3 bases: TGCGCCAGCAGCTTGGACGGCCGGATTGAAGCTTTCTTT.

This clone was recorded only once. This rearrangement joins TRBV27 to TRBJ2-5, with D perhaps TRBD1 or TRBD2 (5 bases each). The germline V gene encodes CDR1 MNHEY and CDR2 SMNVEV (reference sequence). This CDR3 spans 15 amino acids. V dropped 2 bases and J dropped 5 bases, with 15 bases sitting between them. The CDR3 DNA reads TGTGCCAGCAGTTTAGTAGGCCTCGAGGGGGAGACCCAGTACTTC. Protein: CASSLVGLEGETQYF.

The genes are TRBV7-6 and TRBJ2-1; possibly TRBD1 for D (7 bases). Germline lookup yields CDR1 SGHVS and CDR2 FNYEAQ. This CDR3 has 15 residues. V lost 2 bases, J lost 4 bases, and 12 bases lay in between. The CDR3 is CASSLWDSGYNEQFF. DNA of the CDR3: TGTGCCAGCAGCTTATGGGACAGCGGGTACAATGAGCAGTTCTTC.

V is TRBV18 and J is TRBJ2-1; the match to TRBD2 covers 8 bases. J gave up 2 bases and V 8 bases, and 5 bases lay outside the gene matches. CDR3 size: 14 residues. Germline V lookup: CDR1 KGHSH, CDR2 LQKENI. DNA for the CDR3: TGTGCCAGCGCCGGGGGGGCGACCTACAATGAGCAGTTCTTC. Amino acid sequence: CASAGGATYNEQFF.

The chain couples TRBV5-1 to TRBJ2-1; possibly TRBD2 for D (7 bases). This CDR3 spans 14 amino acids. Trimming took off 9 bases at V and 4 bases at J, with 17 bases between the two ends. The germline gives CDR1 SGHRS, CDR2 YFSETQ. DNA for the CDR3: TGCGCCATTCCAGGGGCTAGCGGTTACAATGAGCAGTTCTTC. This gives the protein CAIPGASGYNEQFF. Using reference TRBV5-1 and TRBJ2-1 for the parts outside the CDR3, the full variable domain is KAGVTQTPRYLIKTRGQQVTLSCSPISGHRSVSWYQQTPGQGLQFLFEYFSETQRNKGNFPGRFSGRQFSNSRSEMNVSTLELGDSALYLCAIPGASGYNEQFFGPGTRLTVL.

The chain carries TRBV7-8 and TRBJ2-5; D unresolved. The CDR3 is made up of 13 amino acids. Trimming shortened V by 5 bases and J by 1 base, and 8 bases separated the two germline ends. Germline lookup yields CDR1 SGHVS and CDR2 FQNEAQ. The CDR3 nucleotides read TGTGCCAGCAGCCGGACCTCCCAAGAGACCCAGTACTTC. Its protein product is CASSRTSQETQYF.

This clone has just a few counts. For the CDR3, the DNA is TGTGCCAGCAGCCCCGACCGGATAGAAGATACGCAGTATTTT. Protein sequence: CASSPDRIEDTQYF. The chain is built from TRBV9 and TRBJ2-3; no firm D call. Germline loops: CDR1 SGDLS, CDR2 YYNGEE. The CDR3 totals 14 residues. Trimming cost V 4 bases and J 5 bases, with 14 bases left between them.

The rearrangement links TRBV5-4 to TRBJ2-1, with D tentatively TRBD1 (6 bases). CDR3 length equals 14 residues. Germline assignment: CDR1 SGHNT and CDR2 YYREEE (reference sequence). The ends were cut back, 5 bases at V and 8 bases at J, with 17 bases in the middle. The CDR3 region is CASSSGQRRDEQFF. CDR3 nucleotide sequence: TGTGCCAGCAGTTCCGGACAGAGACGGGATGAGCAGTTCTTC.

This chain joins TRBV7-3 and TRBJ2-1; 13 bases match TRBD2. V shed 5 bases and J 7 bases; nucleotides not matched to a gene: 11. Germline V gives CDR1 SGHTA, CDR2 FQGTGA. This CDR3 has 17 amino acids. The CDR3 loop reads CASSPHPTSGGANEQFF. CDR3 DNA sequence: TGTGCCAGCAGCCCCCACCCAACTAGCGGGGGGGCAAATGAGCAGTTCTTC.

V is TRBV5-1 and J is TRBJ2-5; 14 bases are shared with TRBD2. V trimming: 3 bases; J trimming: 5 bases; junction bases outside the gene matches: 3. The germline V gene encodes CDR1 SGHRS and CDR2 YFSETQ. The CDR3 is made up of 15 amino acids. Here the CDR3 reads CASSSWTSGGETQYF. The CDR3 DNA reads TGCGCCAGCAGCTCCTGGACTAGCGGGGGGGAGACCCAGTACTTC.

CDR3 in amino acids: CASSKERGAGEKLFF. The CDR3 nucleotides are TGTGCCAGCAGCAAAGAACGGGGGGCAGGGGAAAAACTGTTTTTT. The gene calls are TRBV21-1 and TRBJ1-4. TRBV21-1 is designated a pseudogene. CDR3 length equals 15 residues.

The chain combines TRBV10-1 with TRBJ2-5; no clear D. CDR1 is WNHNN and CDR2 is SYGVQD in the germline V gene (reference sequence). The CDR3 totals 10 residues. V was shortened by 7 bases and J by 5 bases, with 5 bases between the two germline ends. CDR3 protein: CASTRETQYF. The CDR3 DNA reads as TGCGCCAGCACTAGGGAGACCCAGTACTTC.

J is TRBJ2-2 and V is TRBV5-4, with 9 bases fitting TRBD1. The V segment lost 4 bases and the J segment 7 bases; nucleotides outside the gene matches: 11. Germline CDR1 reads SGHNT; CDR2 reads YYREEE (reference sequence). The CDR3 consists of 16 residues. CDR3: CASSTGQGTIIGELFF. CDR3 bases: TGTGCCAGCAGCACCGGACAGGGGACTATAATCGGGGAGCTGTTTTTT.

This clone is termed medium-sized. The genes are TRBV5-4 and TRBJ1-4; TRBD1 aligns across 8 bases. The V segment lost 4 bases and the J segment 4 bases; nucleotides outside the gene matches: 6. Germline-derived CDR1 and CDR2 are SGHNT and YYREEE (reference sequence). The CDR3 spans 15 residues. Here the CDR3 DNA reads TGTGCCAGCAGCACAGGACAGGGTGTTAATGAAAAACTGTTTTTT. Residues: CASSTGQGVNEKLFF.

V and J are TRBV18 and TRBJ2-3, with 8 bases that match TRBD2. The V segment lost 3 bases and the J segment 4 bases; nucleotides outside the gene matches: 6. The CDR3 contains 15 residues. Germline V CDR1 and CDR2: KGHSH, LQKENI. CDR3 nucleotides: TGTGCCAGCTCACCTACGATTAGCGGGGCAGATACGCAGTATTTT. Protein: CASSPTISGADTQYF.

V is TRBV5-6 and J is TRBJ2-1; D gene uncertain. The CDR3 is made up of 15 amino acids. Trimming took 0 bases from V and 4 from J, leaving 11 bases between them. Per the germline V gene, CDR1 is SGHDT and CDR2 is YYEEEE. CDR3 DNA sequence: TGTGCCAGCAGCTTGGTTTCGAGTGGGTACAATGAGCAGTTCTTC. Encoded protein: CASSLVSSGYNEQFF.

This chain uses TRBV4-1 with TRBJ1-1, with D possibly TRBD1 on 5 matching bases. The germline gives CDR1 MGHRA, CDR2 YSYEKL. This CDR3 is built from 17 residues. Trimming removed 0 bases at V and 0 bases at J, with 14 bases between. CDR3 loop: CASSQDGTGYMNTEAFF. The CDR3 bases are TGCGCCAGCAGCCAAGACGGAACAGGTTACATGAACACTGAAGCTTTCTTT.

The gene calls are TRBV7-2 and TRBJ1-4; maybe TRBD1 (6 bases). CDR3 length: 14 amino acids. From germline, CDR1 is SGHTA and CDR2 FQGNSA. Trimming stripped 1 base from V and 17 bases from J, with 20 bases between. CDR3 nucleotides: TGTGCCAGCAGCTTAGATAGGGGGGGGATCGAAACTTTTTTT. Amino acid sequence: CASSLDRGGIETFF.